The 6 T cell receptor beta chains reported below all come from one sample, sequenced in a study of radiotherapy plus CTLA-4 blockade in lung cancer. Profiling relied on immunoSEQ multiplex PCR, and the TCRdb table lists in-frame clones only, not all of them. This sample has roughly 100,000 clones; 85% to 90% occur once, and the top ten carry over 2%. Sequenced here: peripheral blood, sampled from a patient treated with radiotherapy plus ipilimumab. These receptors came from a human donor with non-small cell lung cancer that progressed on radiotherapy plus ipilimumab. Some clones in this sample may be carry-over from other donors' samples.

The V call is TRBV6-1, the J call TRBJ2-3; TRBD2 agrees at 14 bases. V trimming: 4 bases; J trimming: 1 base; junction bases outside the gene matches: 1. The CDR3 loop spans 16 amino acids. Germline V CDR1 and CDR2: MNHNS, SASEGT. CDR3 DNA sequence: TGTGCCAGCAGTGGACTAGCGGGGGGGCGCACAGATACGCAGTATTTT. Its translation is CASSGLAGGRTDTQYF.

The J gene is TRBJ2-3, the V gene TRBV6-5; a possible D gene is TRBD2 (5 bases). The CDR3 loop spans 15 amino acids. Trimming removed 2 bases from V and 2 bases from J, with 11 bases in between. Germline V gives CDR1 MNHEY, CDR2 SVGAGI. CDR3 amino acids: CASSYRLAHTDTQYF. In DNA form, the CDR3 reads TGTGCCAGCAGTTACCGTCTAGCACACACAGATACGCAGTATTTT.

V gene TRBV7-2 combines with J gene TRBJ2-7, with 9 bases identical to TRBD2. The junction had 7 bases not matched to a gene; V was cut back by 5 bases and J by 5 bases. The CDR3 is 14 amino acids. Looked up from germline, CDR1 is SGHTA and CDR2 is FQGNSA. CDR3 nucleotide sequence: TGTGCCAGCAGCCCGACGGGACTAGCCAACGAGCAGTACTTC. Protein sequence: CASSPTGLANEQYF.

J is TRBJ2-3 and V is TRBV4-3; a weak D match, TRBD2 (6 bases). Germline CDR1 is LGHNA and CDR2 is YSLEER. V lost 4 bases to trimming and J lost 3 bases, with 11 bases between them. The CDR3 sequence is 14 residues long. Written as DNA, the CDR3 is TGCGCCAGCAGCCGAGGGACTCGGACAGATACGCAGTATTTT. This sequence encodes CASSRGTRTDTQYF.

The chain employs TRBV7-6 and TRBJ1-1, with 9 bases aligning to TRBD1. Looked up from germline, CDR1 is SGHVS and CDR2 is FNYEAQ. The CDR3 is 18 amino acids. V shed 2 bases, J shed 4 bases, and the junction held 14 bases outside the gene matches. CDR3 sequence reads: CASSLRSAGTGSITEAFF. In DNA form, the CDR3 reads TGTGCCAGCAGCTTACGTTCCGCCGGGACAGGGTCGATCACTGAAGCTTTCTTT.

This chain links TRBV7-9 with TRBJ2-3, with 13 bases lining up with TRBD2. The CDR3 has 16 amino acids. Germline CDR1 is SEHNR and CDR2 is FQNEAQ (reference sequence). V gave up 5 bases and J gave up 1 base; unmatched junction bases: 3. The CDR3 sequence: CASSPLAGGGTDTQYF. The CDR3 bases are TGTGCCAGCAGCCCACTAGCGGGGGGGGGCACAGATACGCAGTATTTT. Complete variable domain (other parts from reference TRBV7-9 and TRBJ2-3): DTGVSQNPRHKITKRGQNVTFRCDPISEHNRLYWYRQTLGQGPEFLTYFQNEAQLEKSRLLSDRFSAERPKGSFSTLEIQRTEQGDSAMYLCASSPLAGGGTDTQYFGPGTRLTVL.